This T cell receptor (beta chain) came from a study of blood T cell repertoires in COVID-19. Per the original methods: Estimates of nucleated cell counts were drawn from the amplification of reference gene primers. Generated by immunoSEQ multiplex PCR, the TCRdb table keeps only in-frame clones and is missing some. V and J calls plus clone size are reproduced from that table; the DNA served to infer D and trimming. The data hold 200,000 to 250,000 clones, with around four fifths observed a single time. The CDR3 covers 13 residues. With V trimmed by 10 bases and J by 4 bases, 7 bases remained unmatched. Germline CDR1 and CDR2: MDHEN and SYDVKM.

The receptor comes from a man aged 30 to 45 with active or convalescent COVID-19. The chain joins TRBV28 to TRBJ1-5; TRBD1 aligns across 7 bases. Material: peripheral blood. The CDR3 spells CATGGTANQPQHF. The CDR3 DNA is TGTGCCACTGGGGGGACAGCTAATCAGCCCCAGCATTTT.